These 8 T cell receptor beta chains share one sample of origin, sequenced in a study of T cells in Graves' hyperthyroidism and ophthalmopathy. It was RNA transcripts that yielded the amplified TCR beta CDR3 regions. The study used the HTBI primer set for a first-round RT-PCR of the TCR CDR3. TCRdb reprocessed the multiplex PCR reads via MiXCR and lists one record per CDR3 protein. The table has just under 750,000 distinct CDR3 sequences, roughly a third seen once. The sequenced sample consisted of blood. The receptors were sampled from a woman aged 35 to 49 with Graves' hyperthyroidism.

This clonotype was counted at least ten times. The genes are TRBV6-5 and TRBJ2-2, with TRBD1 matching 9 bases. The V gene end was trimmed by 2 bases and the J gene end by 4 bases; junction bases not matched to a gene: 5. CDR1 MNHEY and CDR2 SVGAGI come from the germline V gene. This CDR3 is 16 amino acids long. CDR3 in amino acids: CASSYTRDRVTGELFF. CDR3 bases: TGTGCCAGCAGTTACACCCGGGACAGGGTCACCGGGGAGCTGTTTTTT.

J is TRBJ1-2 and V is TRBV4-1, with 8 bases lining up with TRBD1. The CDR3 spans 14 residues. J gave up 5 bases and V 4 bases, and 6 bases lay outside the gene matches. Germline loops: CDR1 MGHRA, CDR2 YSYEKL. CDR3 in amino acids: CASSLLQGGYGYTF. DNA of the CDR3: TGCGCCAGCAGCCTTTTACAGGGGGGTTATGGCTACACCTTC.

This chain connects TRBV19 to TRBJ2-7, with D possibly being TRBD2 (5 bases). The CDR3 loop spans 15 amino acids. Trimming pared 3 bases from V and 1 base from J, leaving 13 bases between. CDR1 is LNHDA and CDR2 is SQIVND in the germline V gene (reference sequence). CDR3 in amino acids: CASSIEGSPSYEQYF. In DNA, the CDR3 is TGTGCCAGTAGTATCGAGGGATCTCCTTCCTACGAGCAGTACTTC.

This clonotype was observed a single time. Since no conserved phenylalanine or tryptophan closes the CDR3, a read error is the likely cause. The limits of the CDR3 on the DNA are not certain, so only TCRdb's listed CDR3 is given. The rearrangement links TRBV7-3 to TRBJ2-7. CDR1 and CDR2 from the germline V gene are SGHTA and FQGTGA. The CDR3 has 8 residues if both end residues are counted. CDR3 region: CASSLTPS.

This chain joins TRBV19 and TRBJ1-4, with D possibly being TRBD1 (5 bases). CDR1 and CDR2 from the germline V gene are LNHDA and SQIVND (reference sequence). Trimming removed 3 bases at V and 5 bases at J, with 10 bases between. The length of the CDR3 is 14 residues. The CDR3: CASSIRGANEKLFF. CDR3 in DNA: TGTGCCAGTAGTATCCGGGGCGCCAATGAAAAACTGTTTTTT.

The chain joins TRBV19 to TRBJ2-7; maybe TRBD2 (5 bases). CDR1 and CDR2 from the germline V gene are LNHDA and SQIVND (reference sequence). CDR3 size: 12 residues. Trimming shortened V by 9 bases and J by 4 bases, and 13 bases separated the two germline ends. This CDR3 is CASSPGIYEQYF. For the CDR3, the DNA is TGTGCCAGCAGTCCCGGGATTTACGAGCAGTACTTC.

This clonotype was counted ten times or more. DNA for the CDR3: TGTGCCAGCAGCTTAGCGGGTAGCGGGGGCGGAGAGACCCAGTACTTC. Amino acid sequence: CASSLAGSGGGETQYF. The genes are TRBV7-6 and TRBJ2-5; 9 nucleotides align to TRBD2. Germline lookup yields CDR1 SGHVS and CDR2 FNYEAQ. The CDR3 runs to 16 residues. Unmatched junction bases numbered 6, after V lost 0 bases and J lost 4 bases.

This clonotype was seen many times. The chain recombines TRBV9 with TRBJ1-6, with 8 bases that match TRBD1. This CDR3 region has 14 residues. Germline-derived CDR1 and CDR2 are SGDLS and YYNGEE. V dropped 0 bases and J dropped 8; count of bases not matched to a gene: 1. As DNA, the CDR3 is TGTGCCAGCAGCGTAGCACAGGGGGATTCACCCCTCCACTTT. The encoded protein is CASSVAQGDSPLHF.